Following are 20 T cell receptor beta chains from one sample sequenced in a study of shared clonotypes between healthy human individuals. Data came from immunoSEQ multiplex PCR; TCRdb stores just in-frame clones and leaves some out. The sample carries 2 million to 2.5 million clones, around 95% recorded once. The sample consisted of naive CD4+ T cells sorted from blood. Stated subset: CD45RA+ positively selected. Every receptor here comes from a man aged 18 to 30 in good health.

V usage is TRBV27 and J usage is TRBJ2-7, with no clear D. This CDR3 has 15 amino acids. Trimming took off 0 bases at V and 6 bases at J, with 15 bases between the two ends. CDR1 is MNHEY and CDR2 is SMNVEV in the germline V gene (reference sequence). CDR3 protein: CASSLSGPPASEQYF. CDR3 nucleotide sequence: TGTGCCAGCAGTTTATCCGGACCCCCGGCGAGCGAGCAGTACTTC.

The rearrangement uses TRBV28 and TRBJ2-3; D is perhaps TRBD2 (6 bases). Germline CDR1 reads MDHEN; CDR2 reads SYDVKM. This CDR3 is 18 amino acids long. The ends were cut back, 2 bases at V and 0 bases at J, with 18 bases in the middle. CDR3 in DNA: TGTGCCAGCAGTTTAGCGGGACTCCCGTTTACTAGCACAGATACGCAGTATTTT. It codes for CASSLAGLPFTSTDTQYF.

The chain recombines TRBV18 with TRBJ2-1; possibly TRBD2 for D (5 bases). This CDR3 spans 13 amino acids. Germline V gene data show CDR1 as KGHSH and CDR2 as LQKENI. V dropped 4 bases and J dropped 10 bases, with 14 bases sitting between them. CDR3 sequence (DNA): TGTGCCAGCTCACAGTCGCTAGCAGACGAGCAGTTCTTC. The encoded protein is CASSQSLADEQFF.

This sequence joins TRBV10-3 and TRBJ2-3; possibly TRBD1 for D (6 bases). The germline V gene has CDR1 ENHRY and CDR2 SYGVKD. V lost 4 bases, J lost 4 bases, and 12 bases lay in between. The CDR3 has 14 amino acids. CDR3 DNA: TGTGCCATCAGTGTACAGGGTGGTCCAGATACGCAGTATTTT. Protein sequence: CAISVQGGPDTQYF.

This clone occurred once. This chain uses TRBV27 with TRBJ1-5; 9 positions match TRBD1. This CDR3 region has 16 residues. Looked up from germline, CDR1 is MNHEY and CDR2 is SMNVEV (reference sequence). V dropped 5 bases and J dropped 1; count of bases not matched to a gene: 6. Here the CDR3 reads CASSGGTGSSNQPQHF. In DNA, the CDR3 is TGTGCCAGCAGTGGCGGGACAGGGAGCAGCAATCAGCCCCAGCATTTT.

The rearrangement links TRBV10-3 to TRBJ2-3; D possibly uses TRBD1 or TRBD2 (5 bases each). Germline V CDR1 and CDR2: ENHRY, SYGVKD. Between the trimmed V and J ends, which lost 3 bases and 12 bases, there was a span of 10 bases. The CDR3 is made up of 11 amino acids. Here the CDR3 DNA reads TGTGCCATCAGTGACAGGGACCTCCAGTATTTT. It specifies CAISDRDLQYF.

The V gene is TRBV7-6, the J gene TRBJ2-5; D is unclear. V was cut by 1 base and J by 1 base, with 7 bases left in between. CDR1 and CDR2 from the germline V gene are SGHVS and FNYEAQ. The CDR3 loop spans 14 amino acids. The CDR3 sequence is CASSLGAVQETQYF. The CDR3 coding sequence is TGTGCCAGCAGCTTAGGCGCCGTCCAAGAGACCCAGTACTTC.

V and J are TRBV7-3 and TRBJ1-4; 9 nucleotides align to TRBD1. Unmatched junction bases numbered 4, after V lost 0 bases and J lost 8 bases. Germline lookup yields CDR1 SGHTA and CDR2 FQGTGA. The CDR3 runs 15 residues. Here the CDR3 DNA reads TGTGCCAGCAGCTTAACCGGACAGGGGTGGGAAAAACTGTTTTTT. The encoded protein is CASSLTGQGWEKLFF. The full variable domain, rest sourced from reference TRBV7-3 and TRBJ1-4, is GAGVSQTPSNKVTEKGKYVELRCDPISGHTALYWYRQSLGQGPEFLIYFQGTGAADDSGLPNDRFFAVRPEGSVSTLKIQRTERGDSAVYLCASSLTGQGWEKLFFGSGTQLSVL.

The chain's CDR3 is CASSSPGTGGLYEQYF. The CDR3 DNA reads as TGTGCCAGCAGCTCACCCGGGACAGGGGGCCTCTACGAGCAGTACTTC. The chain is built from TRBV7-2 and TRBJ2-7, with 12 bases identical to TRBD1. From germline, CDR1 is SGHTA and CDR2 FQGNSA. V shed 4 bases and J 3 bases; nucleotides not matched to a gene: 7. This CDR3 spans 16 amino acids.

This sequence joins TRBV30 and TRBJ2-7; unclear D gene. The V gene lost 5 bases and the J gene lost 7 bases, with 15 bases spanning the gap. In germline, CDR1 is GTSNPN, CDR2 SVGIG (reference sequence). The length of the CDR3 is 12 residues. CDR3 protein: CAWGNQVGEQYF. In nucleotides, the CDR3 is TGTGCCTGGGGAAACCAAGTAGGGGAGCAGTACTTC.

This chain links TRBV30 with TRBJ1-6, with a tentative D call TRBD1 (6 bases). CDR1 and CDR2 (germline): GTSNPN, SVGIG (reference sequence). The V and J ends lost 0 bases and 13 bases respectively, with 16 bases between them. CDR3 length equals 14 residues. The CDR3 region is CAWSVLDSLRPLHF. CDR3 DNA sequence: TGTGCCTGGAGTGTATTGGACAGTCTTCGTCCCCTCCACTTT.

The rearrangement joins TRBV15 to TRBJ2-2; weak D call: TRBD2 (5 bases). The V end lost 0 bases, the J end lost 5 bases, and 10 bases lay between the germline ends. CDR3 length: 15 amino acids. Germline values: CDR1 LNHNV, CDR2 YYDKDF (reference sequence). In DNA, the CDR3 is TGTGCCACCAGCAGAGATCGAGGGCGGACCGGGGAGCTGTTTTTT. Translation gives CATSRDRGRTGELFF.

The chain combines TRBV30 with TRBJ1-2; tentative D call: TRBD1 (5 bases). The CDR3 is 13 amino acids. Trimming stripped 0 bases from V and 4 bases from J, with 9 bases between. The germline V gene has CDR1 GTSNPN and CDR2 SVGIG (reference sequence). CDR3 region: CAWSVRGGYGYTF. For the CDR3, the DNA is TGTGCCTGGAGTGTACGTGGGGGCTATGGCTACACCTTC.

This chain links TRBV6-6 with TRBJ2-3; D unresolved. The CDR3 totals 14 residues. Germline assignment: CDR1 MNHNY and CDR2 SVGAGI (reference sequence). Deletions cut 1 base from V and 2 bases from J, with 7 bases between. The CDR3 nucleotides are TGTGCCAGCAGTTACTTTCGTACCACAGATACGCAGTATTTT. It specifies CASSYFRTTDTQYF.

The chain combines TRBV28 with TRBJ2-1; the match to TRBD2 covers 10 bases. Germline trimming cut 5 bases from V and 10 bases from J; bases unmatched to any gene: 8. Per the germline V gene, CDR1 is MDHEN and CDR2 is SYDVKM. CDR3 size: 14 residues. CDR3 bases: TGTGCCAGCAGTACAGCGGGGGGGCCGGGAGAGCAGTTCTTC. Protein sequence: CASSTAGGPGEQFF.

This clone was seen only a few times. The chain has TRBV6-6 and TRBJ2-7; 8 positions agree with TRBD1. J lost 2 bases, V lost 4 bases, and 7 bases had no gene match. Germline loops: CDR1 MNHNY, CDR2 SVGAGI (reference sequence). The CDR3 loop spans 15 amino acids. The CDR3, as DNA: TGTGCCAGCAGTTTCATGGGGGACAGGACCTACGAGCAGTACTTC. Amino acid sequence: CASSFMGDRTYEQYF.

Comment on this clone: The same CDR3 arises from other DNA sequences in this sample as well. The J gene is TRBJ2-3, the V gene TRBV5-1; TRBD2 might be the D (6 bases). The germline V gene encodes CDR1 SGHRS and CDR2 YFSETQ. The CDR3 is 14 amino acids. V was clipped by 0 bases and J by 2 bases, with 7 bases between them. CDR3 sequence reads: CASSLGRDTDTQYF. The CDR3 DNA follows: TGCGCCAGCAGCTTGGGGCGGGACACAGATACGCAGTATTTT.

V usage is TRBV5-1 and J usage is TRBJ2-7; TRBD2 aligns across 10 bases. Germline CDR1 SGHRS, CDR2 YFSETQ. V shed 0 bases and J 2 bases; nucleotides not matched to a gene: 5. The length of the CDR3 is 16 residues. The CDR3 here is CASSLGLAGATYEQYF. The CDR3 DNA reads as TGCGCCAGCAGCTTGGGGCTAGCGGGGGCGACCTACGAGCAGTACTTC.

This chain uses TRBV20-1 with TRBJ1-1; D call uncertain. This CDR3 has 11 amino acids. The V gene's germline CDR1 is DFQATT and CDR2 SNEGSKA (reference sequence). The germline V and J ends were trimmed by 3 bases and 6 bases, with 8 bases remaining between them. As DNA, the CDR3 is TGCAGTGCTAGCCGGGGATCTGAAGCTTTCTTT. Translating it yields CSASRGSEAFF.

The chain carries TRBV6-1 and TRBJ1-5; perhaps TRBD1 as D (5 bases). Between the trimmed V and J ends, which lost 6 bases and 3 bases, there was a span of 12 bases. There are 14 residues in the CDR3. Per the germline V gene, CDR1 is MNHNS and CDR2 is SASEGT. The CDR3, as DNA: TGTGCCAGCAGGGGGGGGGAATTCAATCAGCCCCAGCATTTT. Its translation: CASRGGEFNQPQHF.